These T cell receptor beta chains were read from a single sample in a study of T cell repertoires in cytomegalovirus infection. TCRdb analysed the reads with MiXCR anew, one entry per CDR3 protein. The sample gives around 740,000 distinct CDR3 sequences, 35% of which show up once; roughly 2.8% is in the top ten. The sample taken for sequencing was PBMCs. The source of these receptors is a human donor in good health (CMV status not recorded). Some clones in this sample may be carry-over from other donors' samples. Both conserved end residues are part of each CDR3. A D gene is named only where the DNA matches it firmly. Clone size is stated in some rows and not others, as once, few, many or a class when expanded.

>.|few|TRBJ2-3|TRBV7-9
TGTGCCAGCAGCTCAGGGGGGGACAACACAGATACGCAGTATTTT
CASSSGGDNTDTQYF
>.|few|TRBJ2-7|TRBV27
TGTGCCAGCAGACCACACAGGGTACTGAACGAGCAGTACTTC
CASRPHRVLNEQYF
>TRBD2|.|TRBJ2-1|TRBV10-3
TGTGCCATCAGTGAATCTAGCGGGAAGGGTGAGCAGTTCTTC
CAISESSGKGEQFF
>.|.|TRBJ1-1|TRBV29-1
TGCAGCCCAGGACCCTGGGGCACTGAAGCTTTCTTT
CSPGPWGTEAFF
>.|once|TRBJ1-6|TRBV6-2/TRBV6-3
TGTGCCAGCAGTGAAGAGGCAGGGGCGCATTCACCCCTCCACTTT
CASSEEAGAHSPLHF
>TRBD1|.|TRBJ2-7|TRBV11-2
TGTGCCAGCAGCAGGGACAGGGGTCCAGTTTACGAGCAGTACTTC
CASSRDRGPVYEQYF
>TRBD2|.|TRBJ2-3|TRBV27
TGTGCCAGCAGCTGGGGGGGGAGCACAGATACGCAGTATTTT
CASSWGGSTDTQYF
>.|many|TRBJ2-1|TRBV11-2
TGTGCCAGCAGCTTAGTATCGGGGCGAGAGTGGAATGAGCAGTTCTTC
CASSLVSGREWNEQFF
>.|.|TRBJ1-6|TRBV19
TGTGCCAGTAGTAGAAGACATGAAGGTGGGTCACCCCTCCACTTT
CASSRRHEGGSPLHF
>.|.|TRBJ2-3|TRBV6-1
TGTGCCAGCAGTACCAGGACAGTTTACACAGATACGCAGTATTTT
CASSTRTVYTDTQYF
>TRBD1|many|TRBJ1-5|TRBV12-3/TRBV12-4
TGTGCCAGCAGTTTCGGACAGGGAACTAGTCAGCCCCAGCATTTT
CASSFGQGTSQPQHF
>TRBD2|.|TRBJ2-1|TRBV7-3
TGTGCCAGCAGCAGACTAGCGGGGGGCCTCTACAATGAGCAGTTCTTC
CASSRLAGGLYNEQFF
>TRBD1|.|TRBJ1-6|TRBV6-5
TGTGCCAGCAGTCGATTTCGGGACAGGGGACGATCACCCCTCCACTTT
CASSRFRDRGRSPLHF